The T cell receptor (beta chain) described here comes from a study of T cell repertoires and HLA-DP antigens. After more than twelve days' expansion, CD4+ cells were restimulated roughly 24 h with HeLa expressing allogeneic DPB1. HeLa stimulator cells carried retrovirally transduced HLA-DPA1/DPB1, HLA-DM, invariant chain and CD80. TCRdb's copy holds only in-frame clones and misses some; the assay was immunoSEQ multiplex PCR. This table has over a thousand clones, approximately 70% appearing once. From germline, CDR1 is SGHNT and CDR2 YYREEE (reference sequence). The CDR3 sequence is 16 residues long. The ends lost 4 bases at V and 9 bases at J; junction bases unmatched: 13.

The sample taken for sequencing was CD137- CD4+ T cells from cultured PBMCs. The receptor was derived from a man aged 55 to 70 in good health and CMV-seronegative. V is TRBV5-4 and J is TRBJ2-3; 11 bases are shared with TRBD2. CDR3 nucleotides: TGTGCCAGCAGCCCCGGGCTAGCGGGGGGACCCAGAACGCAGTATTTT. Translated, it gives CASSPGLAGGPRTQYF.